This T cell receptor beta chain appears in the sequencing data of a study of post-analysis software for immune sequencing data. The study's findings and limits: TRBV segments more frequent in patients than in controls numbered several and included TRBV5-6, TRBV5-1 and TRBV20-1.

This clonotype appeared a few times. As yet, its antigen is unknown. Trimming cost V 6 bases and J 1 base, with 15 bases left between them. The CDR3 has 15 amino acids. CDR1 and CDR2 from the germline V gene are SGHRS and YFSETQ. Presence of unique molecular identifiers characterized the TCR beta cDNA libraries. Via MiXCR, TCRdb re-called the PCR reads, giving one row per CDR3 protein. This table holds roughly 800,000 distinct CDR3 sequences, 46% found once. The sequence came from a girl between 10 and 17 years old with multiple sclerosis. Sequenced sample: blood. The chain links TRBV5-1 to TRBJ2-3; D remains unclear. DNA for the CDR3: TGCGCCAGCACCCGGGCGGTAGGAGGCACAGATACGCAGTATTTT. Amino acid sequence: CASTRAVGGTDTQYF.